The rows below give T cell receptor beta chains drawn from one sample of a study of T cell clusters in autoimmune cytopenias. TCRdb reworked the multiplex PCR reads into one entry per CDR3 protein, no DNA. This listing includes around 4,400 distinct CDR3 sequences. Source material: peripheral blood. The receptors were gathered from a human donor with an autoimmune cytopenia or autoimmune hepatitis (not recorded which). Each CDR3 is given with its conserved first and last residue. Fields, in order: V gene, clone size, J gene, CDR3 protein. Only some rows state a clone size, as once, few, many or a class for expanded clones.

V: TRBV19; size: .; J: TRBJ1-5; CDR3: CASSLVQGRMFNQPQHF
V: TRBV30; size: .; J: TRBJ2-2; CDR3: CAWNPGHGRTGELFF
V: TRBV30; size: .; J: TRBJ1-5; CDR3: CAWSEGGRGQPQHF
V: TRBV19; size: medium-sized; J: TRBJ2-2; CDR3: CASSILRQGRGGELFF
V: TRBV19; size: .; J: TRBJ1-3; CDR3: CASSIPGQSSGNTIYF
V: TRBV6-6; size: .; J: TRBJ2-3; CDR3: CASTKGGLRTDTQYF
V: TRBV18; size: .; J: TRBJ2-7; CDR3: CASSHQTLEEQYF
V: TRBV6-2/TRBV6-3; size: .; J: TRBJ1-4; CDR3: CASSVGNEKLFF
V: TRBV5-6; size: .; J: TRBJ1-4; CDR3: CASSLWIGGQANEKLFF
V: TRBV6-1; size: medium-sized; J: TRBJ2-7; CDR3: CASSPIGAGYEQYF
V: TRBV13; size: .; J: TRBJ2-7; CDR3: CASSPGLAGNEQYF
V: TRBV6-1; size: .; J: TRBJ1-5; CDR3: CATHEGGPSNQPQHF
V: TRBV5-5; size: .; J: TRBJ2-7; CDR3: CASSPTAGTRYEQYF
V: TRBV30; size: .; J: TRBJ2-7; CDR3: CAWSGSGSSYEQYF
V: TRBV6-5; size: medium-sized; J: TRBJ2-7; CDR3: CASTPGAGEQYF
V: TRBV7-6; size: .; J: TRBJ2-1; CDR3: CASSFPPYNEQFF
V: TRBV19; size: .; J: TRBJ2-2; CDR3: CASSIDLRHTGTGELFF
V: TRBV15; size: .; J: TRBJ1-2; CDR3: CATSRDLWGDYGYTF
V: TRBV5-4; size: .; J: TRBJ2-2; CDR3: CASSPRGGNGELFF
V: TRBV6-5; size: .; J: TRBJ2-7; CDR3: CASSYESLTATYEQYF
V: TRBV5-4; size: .; J: TRBJ2-5; CDR3: CASSSVAGGGETQYF
V: TRBV11-1; size: medium-sized; J: TRBJ2-7; CDR3: CASSAGLAGLRGYEQYF
V: TRBV12-3/TRBV12-4; size: medium-sized; J: TRBJ2-2; CDR3: CASSFLEGVGELFF
V: TRBV29-1; size: large; J: TRBJ2-7; CDR3: CSVETDRGLAYEQYF
V: TRBV5-5; size: medium-sized; J: TRBJ2-1; CDR3: CASSRLAGGQNEQFF
V: TRBV5-5; size: .; J: TRBJ1-5; CDR3: CASSLERGQPQHF
V: TRBV29-1; size: .; J: TRBJ1-2; CDR3: CSARTGYNYGYTF
V: TRBV6-6; size: .; J: TRBJ1-1; CDR3: CASSSTHPGTEAFF
V: TRBV6-5; size: .; J: TRBJ2-1; CDR3: CASRRGNEQFF
V: TRBV6-2/TRBV6-3; size: .; J: TRBJ2-7; CDR3: CASLLGYGSSYEQYF
V: TRBV30; size: .; J: TRBJ2-5; CDR3: CAWSTGGSQQETQYF
V: TRBV19; size: .; J: TRBJ2-5; CDR3: CASSILTSGSGTQYF
V: TRBV11-1; size: .; J: TRBJ2-5; CDR3: CASSLVLGGGTQYF
V: TRBV30; size: medium-sized; J: TRBJ1-6; CDR3: CAWSVRSTGTYNSPLHF
V: TRBV24-1; size: .; J: TRBJ2-5; CDR3: CATSEGQGGPETQYF
V: TRBV12-3/TRBV12-4; size: .; J: TRBJ1-6; CDR3: CASSYSGTTANSPLHF
V: TRBV5-1; size: .; J: TRBJ2-1; CDR3: CASSLGAVEQFF